Below are 16 T cell receptor beta chains sequenced from a single sample in a study of OX40 agonist ivuxolimab in advanced cancers. Clones were read by immunoSEQ multiplex PCR, and TCRdb kept only the in-frame ones, dropping some. The sample holds fewer than 80,000 clones, roughly 86% seen once. The starting material was CD4+ or CD8+ T cells sorted from blood, obtained in a trial of the OX40 agonist ivuxolimab. The receptors originated from an adult with an advanced solid tumor such as melanoma, head and neck, liver or kidney cancer.

The sample holds a few counts of this clone. This chain joins TRBV4-1 and TRBJ1-6; weak D call: TRBD1 (6 bases). V was cut by 5 bases and J by 7 bases, with 15 bases left in between. The CDR3 totals 15 residues. Germline CDR1 and CDR2: MGHRA and YSYEKL. The CDR3: CASSGHRDKNSPLHF. In nucleotides, the CDR3 is TGCGCCAGCAGCGGGCACCGGGACAAAAATTCACCCCTCCACTTT.

This rearrangement joins TRBV18 to TRBJ2-1; no definite D call. Trimming took off 2 bases at V and 3 bases at J, with 8 bases between the two ends. The CDR3 length is 14 residues. Germline lookup yields CDR1 KGHSH and CDR2 LQKENI. The CDR3 region has the DNA TGTGCCAGCTCACCATCGGATGTCTACAATGAGCAGTTCTTC. Encoded protein: CASSPSDVYNEQFF. The entire variable domain, with the rest obtained from reference TRBV18 and TRBJ2-1, is as follows: NAGVMQNPRHLVRRRGQEARLRCSPMKGHSHVYWYRQLPEEGLKFMVYLQKENIIDESGMPKERFSAEFPKEGPSILRIQQVVRGDSAAYFCASSPSDVYNEQFFGPGTRLTVL.

The chain has TRBV5-1 and TRBJ2-1, with D hard to call. Germline CDR1 is SGHRS and CDR2 is YFSETQ. The CDR3 spans 14 residues. V gave up 1 base and J gave up 9 bases, with 14 bases separating them. CDR3 nucleotide sequence: TGCGCCAGCAGCTTGTTTTGGCAGTCTGGTGAGCAGTTCTTC. This gives the protein CASSLFWQSGEQFF.

This rearrangement joins TRBV29-1 to TRBJ1-2; the match to TRBD1 covers 10 bases. This CDR3 spans 13 amino acids. Per germline, CDR1 SQVTM and CDR2 ANQGSEA. The junction had 8 bases not matched to a gene; V was cut back by 7 bases and J by 6 bases. CDR3 residues: CSGEGQGRDGYTF. CDR3 nucleotides: TGCAGCGGTGAGGGACAGGGGAGGGATGGCTACACCTTC.

The chain carries TRBV19 and TRBJ1-1; 11 bases fit TRBD1. V was pared by 1 base and J by 4 bases, with 2 bases of the junction left unmatched. The CDR3 covers 15 residues. The germline CDR1 and CDR2 sequences are LNHDA and SQIVND (reference sequence). The DNA of the CDR3 is TGTGCCAGTAGTATAGGGACAGGGGGCGGCACTGAAGCTTTCTTT. Amino acids: CASSIGTGGGTEAFF.

The chain employs TRBV4-1 and TRBJ1-6, with D unresolved. The CDR3 spans 14 residues. Germline CDR1 is MGHRA and CDR2 is YSYEKL. With 1 base removed from V and 10 bases from J, the gap between germline ends came to 11 bases. The CDR3 nucleotides read TGCGCCAGCAGCCAAGCCCGGGGAATCTCACCCCTCCACTTT. Protein sequence: CASSQARGISPLHF.

CDR3 coding DNA: TGTGCCAGCAGCCCATTTGGGAGAGCAACTAATGAAAAACTGTTTTTT. It is translated as CASSPFGRATNEKLFF. The chain is built from TRBV7-6 and TRBJ1-4; D is undetermined. CDR1 SGHVS and CDR2 FNYEAQ come from the germline V gene. This CDR3 contains 16 residues. Deletions cut 5 bases from V and 0 bases from J, with 13 bases between.

The gene calls are TRBV2 and TRBJ2-5, with TRBD2 matching 7 bases. Trimming removed 4 bases from V and 2 bases from J; junction bases left unmatched: 7. Germline V gene data show CDR1 as SNHLY and CDR2 as FYNNEI. The CDR3 spans 15 residues. CDR3: CASSGEGMPQETQYF. Here the CDR3 DNA reads TGTGCCAGCAGTGGGGAGGGAATGCCGCAAGAGACCCAGTACTTC.

The chain uses TRBV11-2 and TRBJ2-7; TRBD1 matches at 8 bases. CDR1 is SGHAT and CDR2 is FQNNGV in the germline V gene. The junction had 5 bases not matched to a gene; V was cut back by 1 base and J by 0 bases. The CDR3 is made up of 16 amino acids. DNA of the CDR3: TGTGCCAGCAGCTTAGGGACAGGGTTCTTCTCCTACGAGCAGTACTTC. It codes for CASSLGTGFFSYEQYF. The whole variable domain, filled in from reference TRBV11-2 and TRBJ2-7, reads EAGVAQSPRYKIIEKRQSVAFWCNPISGHATLYWYQQILGQGPKLLIQFQNNGVVDDSQLPKDRFSAERLKGVDSTLKIQPAKLEDSAVYLCASSLGTGFFSYEQYFGPGTRLTVT.

J is TRBJ2-1 and V is TRBV6-5; D may be TRBD1 or TRBD2 (6 bases each). The CDR3 is made up of 16 amino acids. The V gene's germline CDR1 is MNHEY and CDR2 SVGAGI. Trimming took 4 bases from V and 8 from J, leaving 21 bases between them. CDR3: CASSSQITGAWDEQFF. CDR3 in DNA: TGTGCCAGCAGTTCTCAGATTACGGGGGCGTGGGATGAGCAGTTCTTC.

V gene TRBV18 combines with J gene TRBJ2-7, with 10 positions matching TRBD1. The CDR3 spans 15 residues. The V segment lost 0 bases and the J segment 5 bases; nucleotides outside the gene matches: 4. Germline loops: CDR1 KGHSH, CDR2 LQKENI. CDR3 sequence: CASSPPGTGVHEQYF. The CDR3 DNA reads TGTGCCAGCTCACCACCGGGGACAGGGGTCCACGAGCAGTACTTC.

The V call is TRBV6-1, the J call TRBJ1-2; D is ambiguous. V lost 7 bases and J 4 bases, leaving 13 bases between the germline ends. CDR3 length: 13 residues. CDR1 is MNHNS and CDR2 is SASEGT in the germline V gene. The CDR3 DNA reads TGTGCCAGCATCAGTGGCGGTACCTATGGCTACACCTTC. This codes for CASISGGTYGYTF.

The chain carries TRBV5-1 and TRBJ2-3, with 9 bases aligning to TRBD2. This CDR3 is 16 amino acids long. Germline V gene lookup returns CDR1 SGHRS and CDR2 YFSETQ. Germline trimming cut 2 bases from V and 2 bases from J; bases unmatched to any gene: 6. The CDR3, as DNA: TGCGCCAGCAGCTTAGGCGCGGGGGGGACCACAGATACGCAGTATTTT. Protein: CASSLGAGGTTDTQYF. Using reference TRBV5-1 and TRBJ2-3 for the parts outside the CDR3, the full variable domain is KAGVTQTPRYLIKTRGQQVTLSCSPISGHRSVSWYQQTPGQGLQFLFEYFSETQRNKGNFPGRFSGRQFSNSRSEMNVSTLELGDSALYLCASSLGAGGTTDTQYFGPGTRLTVL.

CDR3 sequence (DNA): TGTGCCAGCAGCCAGGCCCCTAACCAGGGAGGTTCACCCCTCCACTTT. Amino acids: CASSQAPNQGGSPLHF. This chain links TRBV4-2 with TRBJ1-6, with a possible D match to TRBD1 (5 bases). In germline, CDR1 is LGHNA, CDR2 YNFKEQ. The V end lost 3 bases, the J end lost 9 bases, and 18 bases lay between the germline ends. CDR3 length: 16 amino acids.

The chain links TRBV6-1 to TRBJ1-1; TRBD1 matches at 7 bases. This CDR3 is built from 13 residues. CDR1 and CDR2 from the germline V gene are MNHNS and SASEGT. J lost 10 bases, V lost 0 bases, and 5 bases had no gene match. CDR3 sequence reads: CASSEARDSRAFF. DNA for the CDR3: TGTGCCAGCAGTGAAGCCCGGGACAGTCGAGCTTTCTTT.

This clone turned up a few times. The gene calls are TRBV6-5 and TRBJ1-1, with a tentative D call TRBD1 (6 bases). V was trimmed by 7 bases and J by 1 base, leaving 10 bases between them. Germline V gene data show CDR1 as MNHEY and CDR2 as SVGAGI. This CDR3 is built from 13 residues. The CDR3 bases are TGTGCCAGCACCAAGACAGGGAACACTGAAGCTTTCTTT. Protein product: CASTKTGNTEAFF.